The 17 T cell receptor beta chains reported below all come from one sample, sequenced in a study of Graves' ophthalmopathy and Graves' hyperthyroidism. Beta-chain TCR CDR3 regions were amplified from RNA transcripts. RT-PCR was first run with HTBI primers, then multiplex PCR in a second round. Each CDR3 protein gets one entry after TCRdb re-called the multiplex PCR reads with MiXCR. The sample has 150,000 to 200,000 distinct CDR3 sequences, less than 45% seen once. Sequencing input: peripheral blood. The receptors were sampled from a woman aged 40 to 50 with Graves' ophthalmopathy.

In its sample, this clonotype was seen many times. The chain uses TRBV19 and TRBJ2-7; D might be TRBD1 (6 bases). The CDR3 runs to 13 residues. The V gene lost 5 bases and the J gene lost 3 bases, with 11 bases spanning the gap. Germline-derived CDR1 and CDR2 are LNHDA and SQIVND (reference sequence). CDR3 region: CASSPQGIYEQYF. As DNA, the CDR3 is TGTGCCAGTAGTCCTCAGGGGATCTACGAGCAGTACTTC.

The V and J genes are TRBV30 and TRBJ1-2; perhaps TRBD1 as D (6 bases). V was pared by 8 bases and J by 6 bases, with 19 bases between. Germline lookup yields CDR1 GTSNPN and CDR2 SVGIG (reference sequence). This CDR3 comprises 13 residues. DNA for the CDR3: TGTGCCAGAAACACAGGGCCTCCTAATGGCTACACCTTC. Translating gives CARNTGPPNGYTF. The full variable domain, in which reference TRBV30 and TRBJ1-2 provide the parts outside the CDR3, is SQTIHQWPATLVQPVGSPLSLECTVEGTSNPNLYWYRQAAGRGLQLLFYSVGIGQISSEVPQNLSASRPQDRQFILSSKKLLLSDSGFYLCARNTGPPNGYTFGSGTRLTVV.

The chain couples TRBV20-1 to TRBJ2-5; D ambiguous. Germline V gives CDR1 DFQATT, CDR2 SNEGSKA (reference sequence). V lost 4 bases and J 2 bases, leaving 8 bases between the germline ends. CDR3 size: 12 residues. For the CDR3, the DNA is TGCAGTGCTACTGGAAATCAAGAGACCCAGTACTTC. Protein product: CSATGNQETQYF.

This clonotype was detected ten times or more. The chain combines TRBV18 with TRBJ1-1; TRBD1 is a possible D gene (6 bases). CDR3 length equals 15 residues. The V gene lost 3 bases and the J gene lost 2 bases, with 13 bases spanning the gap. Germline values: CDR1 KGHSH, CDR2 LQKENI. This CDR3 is CASSPQGHSNTEAFF. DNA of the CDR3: TGTGCCAGCTCACCTCAGGGACATTCTAACACTGAAGCTTTCTTT.

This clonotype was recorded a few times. The CDR3 DNA follows: TGTGCCAGCAGCAACCGGGACCGGGCCTCCCCTAACTATGGCTACACCTTC. Translated: CASSNRDRASPNYGYTF. This chain joins TRBV11-1 and TRBJ1-2, with a possible D match to TRBD1 (5 bases). The CDR3 has 17 residues. Germline loops: CDR1 SGHAT, CDR2 FQDESV (reference sequence). Trimming took off 5 bases at V and 0 bases at J, with 19 bases between the two ends.

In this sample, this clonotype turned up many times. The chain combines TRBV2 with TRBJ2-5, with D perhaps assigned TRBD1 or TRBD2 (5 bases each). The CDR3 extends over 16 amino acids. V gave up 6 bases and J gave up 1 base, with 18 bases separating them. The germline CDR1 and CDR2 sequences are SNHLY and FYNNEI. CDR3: CASRGVSGNSQETQYF. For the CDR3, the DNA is TGTGCCAGCAGGGGGGTGAGTGGTAATAGCCAAGAGACCCAGTACTTC. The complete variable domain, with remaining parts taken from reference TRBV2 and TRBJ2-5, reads EPEVTQTPSHQVTQMGQEVILRCVPISNHLYFYWYRQILGQKVEFLVSFYNNEISEKSEIFDDQFSVERPDGSNFTLKIRSTKLEDSAMYFCASRGVSGNSQETQYFGPGTRLLVL.

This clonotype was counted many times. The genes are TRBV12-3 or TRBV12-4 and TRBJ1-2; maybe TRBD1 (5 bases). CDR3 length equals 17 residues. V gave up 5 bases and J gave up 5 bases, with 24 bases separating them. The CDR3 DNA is TGTGCCAGCAGTGGACATGGGAGAGGGAAGACTGAATATGGCTACACCTTC. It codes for CASSGHGRGKTEYGYTF.

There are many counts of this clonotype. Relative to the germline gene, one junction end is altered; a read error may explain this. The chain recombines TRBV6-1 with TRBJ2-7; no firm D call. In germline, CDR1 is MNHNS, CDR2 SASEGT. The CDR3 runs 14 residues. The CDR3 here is CAGSEVRSSYEQYF. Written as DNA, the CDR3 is TGTGCCGGCAGTGAGGTCAGGAGCTCCTACGAGCAGTACTTC.

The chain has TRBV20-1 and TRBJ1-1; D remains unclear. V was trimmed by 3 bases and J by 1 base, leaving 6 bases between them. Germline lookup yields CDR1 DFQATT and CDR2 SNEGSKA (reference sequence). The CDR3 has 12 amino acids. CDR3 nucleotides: TGCAGTGCTAGTTTGTCGAACACTGAAGCTTTCTTT. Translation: CSASLSNTEAFF.

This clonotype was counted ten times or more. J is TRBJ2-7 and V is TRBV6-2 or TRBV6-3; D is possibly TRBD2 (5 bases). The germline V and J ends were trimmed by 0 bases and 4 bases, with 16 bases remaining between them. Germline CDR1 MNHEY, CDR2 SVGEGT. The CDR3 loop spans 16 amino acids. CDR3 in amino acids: CASSYSPRTGNYEQYF. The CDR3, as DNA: TGTGCCAGCAGTTACTCACCCCGGACTGGAAATTACGAGCAGTACTTC.

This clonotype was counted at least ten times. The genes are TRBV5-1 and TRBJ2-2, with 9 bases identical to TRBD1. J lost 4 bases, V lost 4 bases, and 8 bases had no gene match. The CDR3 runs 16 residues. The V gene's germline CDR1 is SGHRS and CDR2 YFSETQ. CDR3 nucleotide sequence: TGCGCCAGCAGCAGGACAGGGGATGGTGGCACCGGGGAGCTGTTTTTT. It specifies CASSRTGDGGTGELFF.

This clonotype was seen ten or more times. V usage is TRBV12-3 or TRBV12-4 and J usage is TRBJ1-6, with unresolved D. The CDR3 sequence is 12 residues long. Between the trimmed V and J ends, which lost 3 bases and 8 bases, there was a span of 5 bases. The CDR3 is CASSFIDSPLHF. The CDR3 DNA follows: TGTGCCAGCAGTTTTATAGATTCACCCCTCCACTTT.

The CDR3 here is CASSLEPGLISEAFF. The DNA of the CDR3 is TGTGCCAGCAGCTTAGAGCCGGGGCTTATTTCTGAAGCTTTCTTT. The chain links TRBV11-2 to TRBJ1-1, with a weak D call TRBD1 (5 bases). The CDR3 sequence is 15 residues long. V shed 0 bases and J shed 6 bases, with 14 bases lying between them. From germline, CDR1 is SGHAT and CDR2 FQNNGV.

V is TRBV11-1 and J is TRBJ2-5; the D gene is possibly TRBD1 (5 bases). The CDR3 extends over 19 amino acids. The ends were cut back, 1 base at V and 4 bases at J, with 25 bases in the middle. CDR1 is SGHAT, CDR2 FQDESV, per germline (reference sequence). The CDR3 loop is CASSLEHTGGRPNGETQYF. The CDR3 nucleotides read TGTGCCAGCAGCTTAGAACACACAGGCGGCCGCCCGAACGGAGAGACCCAGTACTTC.

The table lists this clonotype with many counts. CDR3 residues: CATSRDLSGVAKNIQYF. The CDR3, as DNA: TGTGCCACCAGCAGAGATCTTTCAGGGGTAGCCAAAAACATTCAGTACTTC. The rearrangement joins TRBV15 to TRBJ2-4, with D perhaps TRBD1 (6 bases). The V gene lost 0 bases and the J gene lost 0 bases, with 12 bases spanning the gap. Germline V gives CDR1 LNHNV, CDR2 YYDKDF (reference sequence). The CDR3 has 17 amino acids.

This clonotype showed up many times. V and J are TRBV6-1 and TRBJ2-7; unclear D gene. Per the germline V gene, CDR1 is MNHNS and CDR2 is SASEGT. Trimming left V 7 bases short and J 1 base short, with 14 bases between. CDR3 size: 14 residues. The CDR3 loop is CASMSGIGSYEQYF. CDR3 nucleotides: TGTGCCAGCATGTCTGGAATTGGATCCTACGAGCAGTACTTC.

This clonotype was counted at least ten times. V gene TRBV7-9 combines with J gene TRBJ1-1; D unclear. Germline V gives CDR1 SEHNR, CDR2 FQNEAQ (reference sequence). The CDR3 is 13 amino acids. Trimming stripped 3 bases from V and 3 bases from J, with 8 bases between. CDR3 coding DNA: TGTGCCAGCAGCTTGGGCCAGTACACTGAAGCTTTCTTT. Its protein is CASSLGQYTEAFF.